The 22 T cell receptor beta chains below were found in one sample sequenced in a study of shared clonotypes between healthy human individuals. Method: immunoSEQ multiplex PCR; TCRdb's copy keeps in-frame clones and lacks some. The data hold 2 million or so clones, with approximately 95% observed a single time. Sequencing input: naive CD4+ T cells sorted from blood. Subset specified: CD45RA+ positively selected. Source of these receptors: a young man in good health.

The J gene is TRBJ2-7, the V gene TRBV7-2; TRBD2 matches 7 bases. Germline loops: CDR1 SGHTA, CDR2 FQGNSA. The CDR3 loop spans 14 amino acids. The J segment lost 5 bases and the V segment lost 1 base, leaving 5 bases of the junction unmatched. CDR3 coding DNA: TGTGCCAGCAGCTTAGAGGGAGGGCCCCACGAGCAGTACTTC. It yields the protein CASSLEGGPHEQYF.

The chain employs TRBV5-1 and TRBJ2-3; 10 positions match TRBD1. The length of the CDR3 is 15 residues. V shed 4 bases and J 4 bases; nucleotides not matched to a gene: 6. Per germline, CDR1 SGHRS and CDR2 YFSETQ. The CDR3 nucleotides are TGCGCCAGCAGCGCCACCGGGACAGGGGCAGATACGCAGTATTTT. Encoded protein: CASSATGTGADTQYF. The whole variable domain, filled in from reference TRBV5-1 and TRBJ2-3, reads KAGVTQTPRYLIKTRGQQVTLSCSPISGHRSVSWYQQTPGQGLQFLFEYFSETQRNKGNFPGRFSGRQFSNSRSEMNVSTLELGDSALYLCASSATGTGADTQYFGPGTRLTVL.

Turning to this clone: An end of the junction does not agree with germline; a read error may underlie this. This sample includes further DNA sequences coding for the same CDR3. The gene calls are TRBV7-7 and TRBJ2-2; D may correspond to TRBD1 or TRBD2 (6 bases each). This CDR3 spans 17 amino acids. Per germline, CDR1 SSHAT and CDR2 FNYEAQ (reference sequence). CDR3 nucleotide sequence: TGTGCTAGCAGCTTAGAAGGCGGGACATGGAACACCGGGGAGCTGTTTTTT. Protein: CASSLEGGTWNTGELFF.

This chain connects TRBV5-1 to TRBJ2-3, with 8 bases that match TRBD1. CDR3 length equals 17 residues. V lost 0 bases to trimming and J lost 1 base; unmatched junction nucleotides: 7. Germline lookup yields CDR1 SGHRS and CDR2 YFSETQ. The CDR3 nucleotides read TGCGCCAGCAGCTTGGACCCAGGGGGCGCCGGCACAGATACGCAGTATTTT. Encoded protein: CASSLDPGGAGTDTQYF.

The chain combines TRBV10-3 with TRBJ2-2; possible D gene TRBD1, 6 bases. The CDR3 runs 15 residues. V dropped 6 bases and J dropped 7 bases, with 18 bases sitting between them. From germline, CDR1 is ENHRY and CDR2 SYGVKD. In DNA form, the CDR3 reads TGTGCCATCAGAGGGCAGGGGCGACCTCGCGGGGAGCTGTTTTTT. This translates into CAIRGQGRPRGELFF.

The CDR3 coding sequence is TGTGCCAGCAGCTTGCGACACTATGCATACGAGCAGTACTTC. Amino acid sequence: CASSLRHYAYEQYF. This chain joins TRBV5-6 and TRBJ2-7; D gene unclear. CDR1 and CDR2 (germline): SGHDT, YYEEEE. V gave up 1 base and J gave up 4 bases, with 12 bases separating them. This CDR3 comprises 14 residues.

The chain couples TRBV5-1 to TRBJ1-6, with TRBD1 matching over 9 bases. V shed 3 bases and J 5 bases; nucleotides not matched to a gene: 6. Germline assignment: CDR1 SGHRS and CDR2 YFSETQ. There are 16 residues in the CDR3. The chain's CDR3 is CASSSTGTGNNSPLHF. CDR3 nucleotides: TGCGCCAGCAGCTCCACCGGGACAGGGAATAATTCACCCCTCCACTTT. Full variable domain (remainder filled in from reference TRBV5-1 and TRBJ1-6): KAGVTQTPRYLIKTRGQQVTLSCSPISGHRSVSWYQQTPGQGLQFLFEYFSETQRNKGNFPGRFSGRQFSNSRSEMNVSTLELGDSALYLCASSSTGTGNNSPLHFGNGTRLTVT.

The DNA for the CDR3 is TGTGCCAGCAGCTTGAAGGTAAACCTAGCAGATACGCAGTATTTT. It codes for CASSLKVNLADTQYF. V gene TRBV5-6 combines with J gene TRBJ2-3; the D is unclear. Germline loops: CDR1 SGHDT, CDR2 YYEEEE. V lost 1 base to trimming and J lost 4 bases, with 13 bases between them. There are 15 residues in the CDR3.

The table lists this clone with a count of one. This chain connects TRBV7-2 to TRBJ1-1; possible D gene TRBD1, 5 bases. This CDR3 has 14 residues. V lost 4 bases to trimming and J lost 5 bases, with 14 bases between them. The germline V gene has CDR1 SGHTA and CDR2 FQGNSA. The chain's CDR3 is CASSWGGSGTEAFF. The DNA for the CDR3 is TGTGCCAGCAGCTGGGGGGGTAGTGGGACTGAAGCTTTCTTT.

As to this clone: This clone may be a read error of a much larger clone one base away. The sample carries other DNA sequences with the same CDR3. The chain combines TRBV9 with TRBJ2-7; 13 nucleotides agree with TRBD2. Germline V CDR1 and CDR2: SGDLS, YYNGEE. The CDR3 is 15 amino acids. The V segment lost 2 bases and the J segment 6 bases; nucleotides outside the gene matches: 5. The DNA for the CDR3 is TGTGCCAGCAGCGTCGGGACTAGCGGGGTCGGCGAGCAGTACTTC. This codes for CASSVGTSGVGEQYF.

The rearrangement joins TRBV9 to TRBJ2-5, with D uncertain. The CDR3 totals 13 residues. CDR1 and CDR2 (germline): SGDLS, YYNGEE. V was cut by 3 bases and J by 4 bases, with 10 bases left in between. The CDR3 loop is CASSEGFGETQYF. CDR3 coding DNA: TGTGCCAGCAGCGAGGGTTTTGGAGAGACCCAGTACTTC.

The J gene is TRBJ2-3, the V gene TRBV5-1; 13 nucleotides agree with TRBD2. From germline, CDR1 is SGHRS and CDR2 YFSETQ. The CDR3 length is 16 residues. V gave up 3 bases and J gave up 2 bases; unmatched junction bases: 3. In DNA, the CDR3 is TGCGCCAGCAGCTCGGGACTAGCGGGAATCACAGATACGCAGTATTTT. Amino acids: CASSSGLAGITDTQYF.

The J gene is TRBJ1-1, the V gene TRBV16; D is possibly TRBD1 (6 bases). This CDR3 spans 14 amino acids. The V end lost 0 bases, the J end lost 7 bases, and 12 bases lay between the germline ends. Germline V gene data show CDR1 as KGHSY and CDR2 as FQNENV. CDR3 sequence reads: CASSQSRGSVEAFF. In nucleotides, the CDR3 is TGTGCCAGCAGCCAATCGAGGGGGAGTGTTGAAGCTTTCTTT.

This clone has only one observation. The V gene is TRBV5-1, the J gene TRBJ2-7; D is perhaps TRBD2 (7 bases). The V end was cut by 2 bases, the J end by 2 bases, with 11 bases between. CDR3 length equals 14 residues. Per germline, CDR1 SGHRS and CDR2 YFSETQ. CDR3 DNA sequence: TGCGCCAGCAGCTTAAGAGGGGGGGCCTACGAGCAGTACTTC. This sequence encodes CASSLRGGAYEQYF.

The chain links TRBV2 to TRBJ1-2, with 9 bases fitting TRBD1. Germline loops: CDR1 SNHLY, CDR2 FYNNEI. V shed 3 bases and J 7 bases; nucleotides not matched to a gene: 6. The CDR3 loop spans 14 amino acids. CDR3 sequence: CASSDPRDRAGYTF. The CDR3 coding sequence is TGTGCCAGCAGTGATCCTCGGGACAGGGCTGGCTACACCTTC.

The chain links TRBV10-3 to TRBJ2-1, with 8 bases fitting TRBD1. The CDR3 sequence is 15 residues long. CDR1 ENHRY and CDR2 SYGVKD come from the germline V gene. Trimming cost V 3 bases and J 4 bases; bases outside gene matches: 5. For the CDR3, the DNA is TGTGCCATCAGTGAAGAGGACAGGGCTTACAATGAGCAGTTCTTC. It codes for CAISEEDRAYNEQFF.

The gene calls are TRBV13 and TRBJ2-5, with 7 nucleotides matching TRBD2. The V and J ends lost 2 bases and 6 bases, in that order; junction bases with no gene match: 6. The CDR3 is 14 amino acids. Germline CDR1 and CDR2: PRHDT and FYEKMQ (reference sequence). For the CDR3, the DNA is TGTGCCAGCAGCTTAACGCGGGAGTCGAAGACCCAGTACTTC. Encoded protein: CASSLTRESKTQYF.

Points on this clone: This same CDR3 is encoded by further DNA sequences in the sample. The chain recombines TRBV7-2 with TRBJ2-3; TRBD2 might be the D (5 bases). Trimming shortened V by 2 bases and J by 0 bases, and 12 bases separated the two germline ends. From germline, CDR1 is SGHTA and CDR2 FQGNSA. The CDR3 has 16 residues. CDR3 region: CASSLRSSGSTDTQYF. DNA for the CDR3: TGTGCCAGCAGCTTACGGAGCAGCGGCAGCACAGATACGCAGTATTTT.

CDR3 nucleotide sequence: TGTGCCAGCAGCTTACAGAGGGTTTTCTACGAGCAGTACTTC. Its protein product is CASSLQRVFYEQYF. This chain joins TRBV7-2 and TRBJ2-7; maybe TRBD2 (5 bases). Trimming removed 2 bases from V and 3 bases from J, with 11 bases in between. Germline CDR1 is SGHTA and CDR2 is FQGNSA. The CDR3 sequence is 14 residues long.

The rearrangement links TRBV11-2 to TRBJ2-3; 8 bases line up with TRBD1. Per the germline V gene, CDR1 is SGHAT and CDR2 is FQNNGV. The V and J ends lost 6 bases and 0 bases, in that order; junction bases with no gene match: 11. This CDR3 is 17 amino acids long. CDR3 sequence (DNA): TGTGCCAGCAGACCCGGGACAGGAGCTCCTAGCACAGATACGCAGTATTTT. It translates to CASRPGTGAPSTDTQYF.

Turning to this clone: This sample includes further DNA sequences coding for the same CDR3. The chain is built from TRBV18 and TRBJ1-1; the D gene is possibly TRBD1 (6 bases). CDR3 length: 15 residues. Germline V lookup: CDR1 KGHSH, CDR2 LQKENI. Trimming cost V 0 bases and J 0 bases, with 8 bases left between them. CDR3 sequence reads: CASSPPKGVNTEAFF. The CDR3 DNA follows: TGTGCCAGCTCACCACCGAAGGGGGTGAACACTGAAGCTTTCTTT.

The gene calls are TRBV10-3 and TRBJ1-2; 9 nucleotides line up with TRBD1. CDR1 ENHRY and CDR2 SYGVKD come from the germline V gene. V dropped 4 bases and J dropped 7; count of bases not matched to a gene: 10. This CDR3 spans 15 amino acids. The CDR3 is CAISAVQGAYGGYTF. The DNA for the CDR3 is TGTGCCATCAGTGCCGTACAGGGGGCTTACGGTGGCTACACCTTC.